This T cell receptor beta chain stems from a study of siplizumab effects on memory and regulatory T cells. The mixed lymphocyte reaction cells were grown together in coculture at 37°C for less than seven days. V trimming: 5 bases; J trimming: 4 bases; junction bases outside the gene matches: 8. This CDR3 has 16 residues. The V gene's germline CDR1 is SEHNR and CDR2 FQNEAQ (reference sequence). Method: immunoSEQ multiplex PCR; TCRdb's copy keeps in-frame clones and lacks some. This table holds about 14,000 clones, approximately 49% found once. Concerning this clone: Its antigen remains unknown.

The rearrangement links TRBV7-9 to TRBJ2-3; the match to TRBD2 covers 11 bases. The clonotype originates from a human donor in good health; the cells came from an allogeneic mixed lymphocyte reaction. What was sequenced was CFSE-low (dividing) CD4+ T cells sorted from an allogeneic mixed lymphocyte reaction. The CDR3 region has the DNA TGTGCCAGCAGCACTCGACTAGCGGGATCGCCAGATACGCAGTATTTT. Its translation: CASSTRLAGSPDTQYF.